A selection of T cell receptor beta chains follows, all from one sample in a study of T cells after yellow fever vaccination. MiXCR, run by TCRdb on the 5' RACE reads, gives a single entry per CDR3 protein. The sample includes under 400,000 distinct CDR3 sequences, approximately 13% of them seen just once. The source material was CD4+ T cells sorted from PBMCs, sampled 15 days after the yellow fever booster vaccination. Source of these receptors: a man between 18 and 29 years old who received the YFV17D yellow fever vaccine. The CDR3 runs from the conserved cysteine through the conserved F or W.

v_call,j_call,cdr3_aa
TRBV19,TRBJ2-1,CASSISSYEQFF
TRBV25-1,TRBJ2-2,CASRRPGGRNTGELFF
TRBV5-4,TRBJ1-4,CASSLQGAVEKLFF
TRBV20-1,TRBJ2-3,CSARDDLESTDTQYF
TRBV9,TRBJ1-6,CASSVAAGANSPLHF
TRBV20-1,TRBJ1-4,CSARDYRMGEKLFF
TRBV10-3,TRBJ1-2,CAISEGTAIYGYTF
TRBV5-5,TRBJ2-1,CASSPVSWIFEQFF
TRBV6-5,TRBJ1-4,CASRPTGPINEKLFF
TRBV7-6,TRBJ1-1,CASSRQQMNTEAFF
TRBV5-4,TRBJ2-3,CASRPGQANTDTQYF
TRBV5-1,TRBJ1-1,CASSSGSVRTEAFF
TRBV19,TRBJ2-7,CASSIVSAGVYEQYF
TRBV6-6,TRBJ1-4,CASSPREAEKLFF
TRBV10-3,TRBJ2-3,CAISRLQGTDTQYF
TRBV6-6,TRBJ2-2,CASSYPNTGELFF
TRBV11-2,TRBJ2-7,CASCDRLAGGPEQYF
TRBV7-9,TRBJ1-2,CASSLAGGGRNYGYTF
TRBV19,TRBJ2-7,CASSTSGGTYEQYF
TRBV5-1,TRBJ1-4,CASSLGQSSANEKLFF
TRBV9,TRBJ2-5,CASSVGTSWETQYF
TRBV7-9,TRBJ2-7,CASSQPRGRSSYEQYF
TRBV20-1,TRBJ2-3,CSARRSSGITDTQYF
TRBV12-3/TRBV12-4,TRBJ1-5,CASRRDLGNQPQHF
TRBV20-1,TRBJ2-6,CSALGPSGANVLTF
TRBV5-5,TRBJ1-5,CASSLGGWVGGNQPQHF
TRBV7-9,TRBJ2-5,CASSLAAGGPEETQYF